Listed below are T cell receptor beta chains from one sample, sequenced in a study of blood T cells in healthy people across ages. One entry per CDR3 protein, called by TCRdb with MiXCR from the 5' RACE reads. The sample comprises about 2 million distinct CDR3 sequences, 40% to 55% of which are singletons, and over 2% rests with the top ten. The sample comprised blood. Every receptor here comes from a woman aged 40 to 50 in good health. CDR3s include the opening cysteine and the closing phenylalanine or tryptophan. D genes are given only for firm matches. Rows may omit the clone size; those that give it use once, few, many or a size class.

size	J	V	D	DNA	CDR3
.	TRBJ1-2	TRBV4-3	.	TGCGCCAGCAGCCAGGGCAGCTTGGGGACAAGCTATGGCTACACCTTC	CASSQGSLGTSYGYTF
.	TRBJ2-3	TRBV7-2	.	TGTGCCAGCAGCACACGAACCCCCGGCACAGATACGCAGTATTTT	CASSTRTPGTDTQYF
.	TRBJ1-3	TRBV12-3/TRBV12-4	.	TGTGCCAGCAGTTTCGGCAGGGGAGCTGGAAACACCATATATTTT	CASSFGRGAGNTIYF
.	TRBJ2-3	TRBV10-1	TRBD2	TGCGCCAGGAAGGGAAATAGCGGGAGCACAGATACGCAGTATTTT	CARKGNSGSTDTQYF
.	TRBJ2-5	TRBV7-2	TRBD2	TGTGCCAGCAGCCGTCGGGAGCGGGGGGACCAAGAGACCCAGTACTTC	CASSRRERGDQETQYF
.	TRBJ2-3	TRBV12-3/TRBV12-4	TRBD2	TGTGCCAGCAGCATTAGCGGGGGTGGAAGCACAGATACGCAGTATTTT	CASSISGGGSTDTQYF
.	TRBJ2-7	TRBV5-1	TRBD2	TGCGCCAGCAGCTCTAGCGGGGGGGCCGACGAGCAGTACTTC	CASSSSGGADEQYF
.	TRBJ2-1	TRBV6-5	TRBD2	TGTGCCAGCAGTTCCCCAGGACTAGCGGTGGCGTCCTACAATGAGCAGTTCTTC	CASSSPGLAVASYNEQFF
.	TRBJ2-1	TRBV9	.	TGTGCCAGCAGCGTCTACTTGAGCTCCTACAATGAGCAGTTCTTC	CASSVYLSSYNEQFF
.	TRBJ2-5	TRBV7-8	.	TGTGCCCGCAGCTCCCCAGGGAGAAGGGGCAATGAGCAGTACTTC	CARSSPGRRGNEQYF
few	TRBJ2-1	TRBV20-1	.	TGCAGTGCTAGGGGGGGTAGCGGCCTGTACAATGAGCAGTTCTTC	CSARGGSGLYNEQFF
few	TRBJ2-5	TRBV20-1	TRBD2	TGCAGTGGCACTAGCGGGGGGGCAAGGGAGACCCAGTACTTC	CSGTSGGARETQYF
.	TRBJ2-5	TRBV27	.	TGTGCCAGCAGTGCCCTATTGGAAGAGACCCAGTACTTC	CASSALLEETQYF
.	TRBJ1-2	TRBV12-3/TRBV12-4	.	TGTGCCAGCAGTTTAGGGCAAAGAAGTGGCTACACCTTC	CASSLGQRSGYTF
.	TRBJ2-7	TRBV7-2	TRBD1	TGTGCCAGCAGCCCTACAAGGACAGGCTCCTACAATGAGCAGTACTTC	CASSPTRTGSYNEQYF
.	TRBJ2-7	TRBV7-8	.	TGTGCCAGCAGCGATCTTAGCTCCTACGAGCAGTACTTC	CASSDLSSYEQYF
.	TRBJ1-4	TRBV7-2	TRBD1	TGTGCCGGCAGCGACATCACTCCGGGACAGGGCCTGTTTTTT	CAGSDITPGQGLFF
.	TRBJ2-5	TRBV2	.	TGTGCCAGCAGGGGGCAGGGTTTGTACCAAGAGACCCAGTACTTC	CASRGQGLYQETQYF
.	TRBJ2-5	TRBV4-2	.	TGTGCCAGCAGCCCGACCCCCAATTTGTACGCCGGCGAGACCCAGTACTTC	CASSPTPNLYAGETQYF
few	TRBJ1-2	TRBV4-3	.	TGCGCCAGCAGCCAAGAGGCAAGGGAGGCCAACTATGGCTACACCTTC	CASSQEAREANYGYTF
few	TRBJ1-5	TRBV14	.	TGTGCCAGCAGCCATTTCTCGGGTCAGCCCCAGCATTTT	CASSHFSGQPQHF
.	TRBJ2-1	TRBV5-6	.	TGTGCCAGCAGCTTGGATCAGGTAGTGAAGCAGTTCTTC	CASSLDQVVKQFF
.	TRBJ1-2	TRBV7-6	.	TGTGCCAGCAGCCCCGCCGGGGGGCTTGGCTATGGCTACACCTTC	CASSPAGGLGYGYTF
.	TRBJ1-2	TRBV6-6	.	TGTGCCAGCCACACTGGACAGACTAACTATGGCTACACCTTC	CASHTGQTNYGYTF
.	TRBJ2-5	TRBV5-1	.	TGCGCCAGCAGCTTGCTCTCGTCGGCCGAGACCCAGTACTTC	CASSLLSSAETQYF
.	TRBJ2-7	TRBV3-1	TRBD2	TGTGCCAGCAGCCAAGGGTTGGGCCGGGGGGGTTCCTACGAGCAGTACTTC	CASSQGLGRGGSYEQYF
few	TRBJ2-5	TRBV4-1	.	TGCGCCAGCAGCCAAGAATCTCGTACGGGTGGGAGTGAGACCCAGTACTTC	CASSQESRTGGSETQYF
.	TRBJ2-5	TRBV20-1	.	TGCAGTGCTAGGGAGTCCGTACAATGGTCTTTTACGCCGCAAGGGAAATTATTGGAAGAGACCCAGTACTTC	CSARESVQWSFTPQGKLLEETQYF
.	TRBJ2-7	TRBV4-2	TRBD2	TGTGCCAGCAGCCAAGACACTAGCGGTTACTACGAGCAGTACTTC	CASSQDTSGYYEQYF
many	TRBJ2-3	TRBV6-5	.	TGTGCCAGCAGTTACTCACGGGGTACAGATACGCAGTATTTT	CASSYSRGTDTQYF
.	TRBJ2-1	TRBV6-2/TRBV6-3	TRBD2	TGTGCCAGCAAAACTAGCGGGGGGGGATACAATGAGCAGTTCTTC	CASKTSGGGYNEQFF
.	TRBJ2-3	TRBV7-2	TRBD2	TGTGCCAGCAGCCCCCCGGGACTAGGGTATGCAGATACGCAGTATTTT	CASSPPGLGYADTQYF
.	TRBJ2-1	TRBV10-3	TRBD1	TGTGCCATCCGGGCGGGACAGGGACCCTACAATGAGCAGTTCTTC	CAIRAGQGPYNEQFF
.	TRBJ1-4	TRBV20-1	TRBD1	TGCAGTGCTAGGGGGACAGCTTATAATGAAAAACTGTTTTTT	CSARGTAYNEKLFF
few	TRBJ2-7	TRBV4-3	.	TGCGCCAGCAGCCAAGCGCGGGGAAGGAAATACGAGCAGTACTTC	CASSQARGRKYEQYF
.	TRBJ2-7	TRBV7-2	.	TGTGCCAGCAGCTTAGCGTCCGGGACCCCCTACGAGCAGTACTTC	CASSLASGTPYEQYF
.	TRBJ2-5	TRBV10-3	TRBD2	TGTGCCATCAGGACTAGCGGGGGTGGCCGCGAGACCCAGTACTTC	CAIRTSGGGRETQYF
.	TRBJ2-3	TRBV4-2	.	TGTGCCAGCAGCCAAGAATTTCAGCTTAGCACAGATACGCAGTATTTT	CASSQEFQLSTDTQYF
few	TRBJ2-7	TRBV7-9	.	TGTGCCAGCAGCTCCTCAGGGGCGAGAACCTACGAGCAGTACTTC	CASSSSGARTYEQYF
.	TRBJ2-7	TRBV20-1	TRBD2	TGCAGTGCTAGAGAAAGTGCGGGGGGCATGATGGAGCAGTACTTC	CSARESAGGMMEQYF
once	TRBJ1-2	TRBV10-3	.	TGTGCCATCAGTGGCGGGGCCCGGGGCAGGGGCTACACCTTC	CAISGGARGRGYTF
.	TRBJ1-6	TRBV28	.	TGTGCCAGCAATACCGGGACATCTTATTCACCCCTCCACTTT	CASNTGTSYSPLHF
.	TRBJ2-5	TRBV20-1	.	TGCAGTGCTAGCCTACTAGGGCCCCAAGAGACCCAGTACTTC	CSASLLGPQETQYF
.	TRBJ2-1	TRBV24-1	TRBD2	TGTGCCACCAGTGACCCGGGACTAGCGGGGGCCACATACGATGAGCAGTTCTTC	CATSDPGLAGATYDEQFF
many	TRBJ2-5	TRBV7-2	.	TGTGCCAGCAGACTTAAGGGGGTCCAAGAGACCCAGTACTTC	CASRLKGVQETQYF
few	TRBJ2-1	TRBV5-6	TRBD1	TGTGCCAGCAGCTTATTAGGGACAGGGATGAATGAGCAGTTCTTC	CASSLLGTGMNEQFF
.	TRBJ2-7	TRBV12-3/TRBV12-4	.	TGTGCCAGCAGTTTAGCGGGGGGCGCCTACAATGAGCAGTACTTC	CASSLAGGAYNEQYF
once	TRBJ1-2	TRBV28	TRBD1	TGTGCCAGCAGGGGCGGGACAGGGGACGGCTACACCTTC	CASRGGTGDGYTF
.	TRBJ2-1	TRBV6-5	.	TGTGCCAGCGGGATAAACAGTGACCCCAATGAGCAGTTCTTC	CASGINSDPNEQFF
few	TRBJ2-4	TRBV20-1	.	TGCAGTGCTAGAGATGTGGGACTAGCCAAAAACATTCAGTACTTC	CSARDVGLAKNIQYF
few	TRBJ1-2	TRBV10-3	.	TGTGCCATCAGTGGAGAGAGGGGCTACACCTTC	CAISGERGYTF
few	TRBJ2-3	TRBV5-6	.	TGTGCCAGCAGCTTGGTATTAAGCCCAGATACGCAGTATTTT	CASSLVLSPDTQYF